The subject of this entry is one T cell receptor beta chain. The antigen is not known. The sample belongs to a study of identifying expanded T cells in peripheral blood. Collection occurred without any documented infections or immune events in donors. Notes on the study in general: Roughly 1.1 clones differed between technical replicates, versus about 15 and 19 over time.

CDR3 length: 16 residues. Germline V gene lookup returns CDR1 SGHRS and CDR2 YFSETQ. J lost 4 bases, V lost 4 bases, and 7 bases had no gene match. Measured with immunoSEQ multiplex PCR; TCRdb has only the in-frame clones, and not every one. The table includes 70,000 to 100,000 clones, almost 90% detected once. The sequenced sample consisted of blood. The sequence came from a person aged 18 to 75 in good health. The V gene is TRBV5-1, the J gene TRBJ2-3, with 12 bases that match TRBD2. Here the CDR3 DNA reads TGCGCCAGCAGCACCCTGACTAGCGGGGGAGCAGATACGCAGTATTTT. Its translation: CASSTLTSGGADTQYF.